The T cell receptor beta chain described here comes from a study of blood T cell repertoires in COVID-19. Turning to the study itself: Acute-phase and convalescent COVID-19 samples originated in the United States, Italy and Spain. Sources were T cells, B-cell-depleted T cells, or PBMCs; the material itself was cDNA or gDNA.

This clone was observed a handful of times. TCRdb's copy holds only in-frame clones and misses some; the assay was immunoSEQ multiplex PCR. Found here are around 99,000 clones, about 91% of them singletons; the top ten hold around 7%. This CDR3 comprises 14 residues. Deletions cut 0 bases from V and 10 bases from J, with 10 bases between. Germline lookup yields CDR1 SGHVS and CDR2 FQNEAQ. The source of this sequence is a middle-aged man with active or convalescent COVID-19. The rearrangement uses TRBV7-8 and TRBJ1-6; D ambiguous. The sample was peripheral blood. The CDR3 loop reads CASSLASPRSPLHF. The DNA for the CDR3 is TGTGCCAGCAGCTTAGCGTCTCCTAGGTCACCCCTCCACTTT. Full variable domain (missing parts from reference TRBV7-8 and TRBJ1-6): GAGVSQSPRYKVAKRGQDVALRCDPISGHVSLFWYQQALGQGPEFLTYFQNEAQLDKSGLPSDRFFAERPEGSVSTLKIQRTQQEDSAVYLCASSLASPRSPLHFGNGTRLTVT.